This T cell receptor beta chain was obtained from a study of Ad26.COV2.S vaccination and SARS-CoV-2 variants. Study overall: Participants got Ad26.COV2.S intramuscularly, once or twice 56 days apart.

In its sample, this clone was seen a few times. Its antigen is not known. Study results and caveats: Marked by substantial breadth, spike-specific CD8+ and CD4+ T cell responses were reportedly seen after vaccination. From the TCR breadth and depth analyses, total T cell responses may have been underestimated.

The treatment is: 15 to 20 received Ad26.COV2.S at low or high dose, single or two shots; several received placebo; per-sample allocation not given. Material that was analyzed had been drawn on day 63 after the first vaccine or placebo injection. The shot given was an Ad26 vector that makes Wuhan-strain SARS-CoV-2 spike. Repertoires were generated with immunoSEQ multiplex PCR, while TCRdb's copy carries only in-frame clones and drops some. The sample shows about 470,000 clones, 90% of them seen only once. Sequencing used peripheral blood, obtained in a trial of Ad26.COV2.S vaccine versus placebo. The clonotype was recovered from a person between 18 and 65 years old who received the Ad26.COV2.S COVID-19 vaccine or a placebo.

The CDR3 sequence is CASSLAGGYEQYF. The CDR3 nucleotides are TGTGCCAGCAGTCTAGCGGGAGGCTACGAGCAGTACTTC. V and J are TRBV7-8 and TRBJ2-7; TRBD2 agrees at 11 bases. The CDR3 covers 13 residues. Germline V gene data show CDR1 as SGHVS and CDR2 as FQNEAQ. With V trimmed by 6 bases and J by 3 bases, 1 base remained unmatched.